The T cell receptor beta chain described here comes from a study of identical twins (dated by TCRdb to the mid-2010s). For context, the study as a whole: To test whether fetal clonotypes persist, the study used deep sequencing on TCR alpha and beta repertoires from monozygotic twins, unrelated adults of various ages, and cord blood. Replicate twin experiments were performed at different times using different library preparation protocols to rule out contamination.

This clonotype was detected only a few times. This receptor's antigen is unknown. Base-call qualities are not available, and no considerably larger clone is one nucleotide away. Libraries were prepared through 5' RACE. Sequencing was carried out with an Illumina HiSeq 2000. Template switching added a universal primer binding site, and the final cDNA carried a unique molecular identifier that allowed TCR cDNA molecules to be counted accurately. First-strand cDNA for TCR alpha and beta chains was synthesized from specific primers in the conserved constant-segment region. To control for contamination, every cDNA library was double barcoded, receiving both a SMART-Mk sample barcode and Illumina barcodes. TruSeq adapter sequences along with Illumina sample barcodes were introduced in two successive PCR steps. TCR alpha and beta cDNA libraries were sequenced on the Illumina HiSeq platform with custom primers. Under the source paper's analysis protocol: Unique molecular identifiers were extracted from raw reads with MiGEC, and CDR3 positions were determined with MiXCR. For each individual, recombination models were inferred using an EM algorithm with the repgenHMM and IGoR tools. The analysis of shared clonotypes was done with the tcR package in R, with sharing normalized by the product of cloneset sizes. Out-of-frame nonproductive sequences were analyzed to study raw recombination free of thymic and clonal selection effects. TCRdb took the public reads, trimmed them with fastp at Q25, ran MiXCR for clone calling and kept in-frame beta chains. Entries that share a CDR3 protein sequence are merged under the most common genes and DNA. V and J calls and clone size were set by TCRdb, not the authors. The table for this sample lists some 560,000 distinct CDR3 sequences; nearly 10% of them were counted only once. Clones ranked in the top ten supply under 3% of the sample.

CDR3 length: 13 amino acids, cysteine to phenylalanine. Only CDR3 DNA remains: 39 bases, in frame from the first base. Between the V and J ends, shortened by 2 bases and 7 bases respectively, the junction contains 9 bases. All donors were healthy Caucasians. The twin cohort comprised three pairs of female monozygotic twins, all aged about 18 to 30 years. Peripheral blood mononuclear cells were the source from which RNA for the TCR libraries was isolated. General conclusions and limits of the study: Because the same donors could not be followed over many years, conclusions were based on cross-sectional statistical analysis. The excess sharing between twins in beta out-of-frame sequences was weaker because fewer shared sequences reduced the signal-to-noise ratio. Invariant T cells such as MAIT and iNKT could partly confound zero-insertion analyses, although diverse VJ usage argued against such confounding for most clonotypes. Out-of-frame TCR alpha sequences shared between twins showed an excess of low generation-probability sequences compared with coincidental sharing between unrelated individuals. Recombination models systematically underestimated out-of-frame TCR alpha sharing in monozygotic twins but agreed with sharing between unrelated individuals. Abundant cord blood beta clonotypes carried fewer insertions; young adult naive repertoires showed a weaker similar trend, while memory repertoires showed none.

The sample was also linked to a second study, of yellow fever vaccine responses in identical twins. As described in the second report: The T cell response to vaccination in identical twins was reported by the authors to appear partly convergent and partly personalized. The study precisely tracked vaccine-responding T cell clones in identical twins.

The source material was PBMCs. The clonotype was recovered from a woman younger than 35 in good health. The receptor chain draws on TRBV12-3 or TRBV12-4 and TRBJ2-1; no D gene can be assigned with confidence. The CDR3 here reads CASSLKLANEQFF. At the DNA level, the sequence is TGTGCCAGCAGTTTAAAGCTGGCGAATGAGCAGTTCTTC.